This is a list of T cell receptor beta chains from one sample in a study of graft-versus-host responses after intestinal transplantation. Repertoires were generated with immunoSEQ multiplex PCR, while TCRdb's copy carries only in-frame clones and drops some. Among 40,000 to 55,000 clones listed, 84% were seen once. No antigen has been identified for these receptors. The sample consisted of unstimulated CD4+ T cells sorted from spleen or lymph node cells, taken before transplant. The receptors stem from a human donor who was the organ donor for an intestinal transplant. Each CDR3 is given with its conserved first and last residue. The order of the fields is J gene, V gene, clone size, D gene, CDR3 DNA, CDR3 protein. D genes are given only for firm matches. The listing skips clone size in some rows; elsewhere it reads once, few, many or a size class.

TRBJ2-7 TRBV10-3 NA TRBD2 TGTGCCATCGCTAGCGGAGGTACCTACGAGCAGTACTTC CAIASGGTYEQYF
TRBJ1-3 TRBV18 NA NA TGTGCCAGCTCACCAACAGGGATCAGCTCTGGAAACACCATATATTTT CASSPTGISSGNTIYF
TRBJ1-2 TRBV6-5 NA NA TGTGCCAGCGCAAGGGGACGGGGAACGGTCTATGGCTACACCTTC CASARGRGTVYGYTF
TRBJ1-1 TRBV9 NA NA TGTGCCAGCAGCGGGGTTTCTGGATCTGAAGCTTTCTTT CASSGVSGSEAFF
TRBJ1-3 TRBV10-1 NA NA TGCGCCAGCGGACATAACTCTGGAAACACCATATATTTT CASGHNSGNTIYF
TRBJ2-3 TRBV19 NA TRBD2 TGTGCCAGTAGTCTAGGGAGCGGGGTCCTTCATTTT CASSLGSGVLHF
TRBJ1-2 TRBV6-6 NA NA TGTGCCAGCAGTTACTCGGGCAGGGTCTACACCTTC CASSYSGRVYTF
TRBJ1-2 TRBV21-1 NA NA TGTGCCAGCAGCAAAGGGGACGGAGGGGACTATGGCTACACCTTC CASSKGDGGDYGYTF
TRBJ2-7 TRBV29-1 NA NA TGCAGCGTTGTTGGAGGGGTTGAACACGAGCAGTACTTC CSVVGGVEHEQYF
TRBJ2-3 TRBV5-4 NA TRBD2 TGTGCCAGCAGCTTGGCTAGCGGGAGCACAGATACGCAGTATTTT CASSLASGSTDTQYF
TRBJ1-1 TRBV6-5 NA TRBD1 TGTGCCAGCAGCCCAGGGGGGAACACTGAAGCTTTCTTT CASSPGGNTEAFF
TRBJ1-5 TRBV7-8 NA NA TGTGCCAGCAGCTTAGACGTCACCCCCAATACAATAAGCAATCAGCCCCAGCATTTT CASSLDVTPNTISNQPQHF
TRBJ2-5 TRBV19 once TRBD2 TGTGCCAGTAGTAGCACAGGACTAGCTGTGCAGTACTTC CASSSTGLAVQYF
TRBJ2-3 TRBV19 NA NA TGTGCCAGTAGTCCAAGGGACTCTTACACAGATACGCAGTATTTT CASSPRDSYTDTQYF
TRBJ2-7 TRBV10-3 NA NA TGTGCCATCAGGGAGACTGGAAGCTCCTACGAGCAGTACTTC CAIRETGSSYEQYF
TRBJ2-6 TRBV19 few TRBD1 TGTGCCAGTCTACAGGGGTTCAGGGCTGGGGCCAACGTCCTGACTTTC CASLQGFRAGANVLTF
TRBJ1-2 TRBV7-6 NA NA TGTGCCAGCAGCTTAAGGGAGGACTATGGCTACACCTTC CASSLREDYGYTF
TRBJ2-7 TRBV6-5 few NA TGTGCCAGCAGTTACTCATCTAGCCGCGAGCAGTACTTC CASSYSSSREQYF
TRBJ1-1 TRBV9 NA NA TGTGCCAGCAGCGCCGACTGGACACCCGGGGCTGAAGCTTTCTTT CASSADWTPGAEAFF
TRBJ2-3 TRBV11-2 NA NA TGTGCCAGTTGGTTGAGGGGGGGAGGGTCTCTATCAGATACGCAGTATTTT CASWLRGGGSLSDTQYF
TRBJ1-1 TRBV7-2 NA NA TGTGCCAGCAGCTTAGCAGCGGGGGACGGTGAAGCTTTCTTT CASSLAAGDGEAFF
TRBJ2-7 TRBV5-1 NA NA TGCGCCAGCAGCTGGGACTCCTACGAGCAGTACTTC CASSWDSYEQYF
TRBJ2-5 TRBV9 NA NA TGTGCCAGCAGCGTAGAGACCCAGTACTTC CASSVETQYF
TRBJ2-7 TRBV7-9 once TRBD1 TGTGCCAGCAGCTTGGGACGGGACAGCTCCTACGAGCAGTACTTC CASSLGRDSSYEQYF
TRBJ1-1 TRBV30 NA NA TGTGCCTGGGGACAGCGCACTGAAGCTTTCTTT CAWGQRTEAFF
TRBJ2-5 TRBV5-4 NA TRBD2 TGTGCCAGCAGCTTACCTAGCGGGGGTCGCCTCCAAGAGACCCAGTACTTC CASSLPSGGRLQETQYF
TRBJ2-2 TRBV27 once NA TGTGCCAGCACCTGGGGGCTTTTACACACCGGGGAGCTGTTTTTT CASTWGLLHTGELFF
TRBJ2-7 TRBV7-9 NA TRBD2 TGTGCCAGCAGCCCCCTCGGAACGGGACTAGCGAAAACCTACGAGCAGTACTTC CASSPLGTGLAKTYEQYF